These 8 T cell receptor beta chains were sequenced from one sample in a study of OX40 agonist ivuxolimab in advanced cancers. TCRdb keeps only in-frame clones here, not all; method: immunoSEQ multiplex PCR. The data show over 40,000 clones, with 65% to 85% seen just once and approximately 7.5% held by the top ten. The sequencing used CD4+ or CD8+ T cells sorted from blood, collected in a trial of the OX40 agonist ivuxolimab. The receptors were gathered from an adult with an advanced solid tumor such as melanoma, head and neck, liver or kidney cancer.

This clone occurred once. This chain connects TRBV19 to TRBJ1-1; 9 bases map to TRBD1. Germline CDR1 and CDR2: LNHDA and SQIVND (reference sequence). The CDR3 is 13 residues long. V shed 7 bases and J 4 bases; nucleotides not matched to a gene: 4. DNA of the CDR3: TGTGCCAGTATAGTGACAGGGGGCACTGAAGCTTTCTTT. Translating gives CASIVTGGTEAFF.

The rearrangement uses TRBV11-3 and TRBJ1-1, with 8 bases that match TRBD1. J was trimmed by 1 base and V by 5 bases; bases with no gene match: 9. There are 16 residues in the CDR3. The V gene's germline CDR1 is SGHNT and CDR2 YENEEA. For the CDR3, the DNA is TGTGCCAGCAGCCCAACGACAGGGGCCAAGAACACTGAAGCTTTCTTT. This codes for CASSPTTGAKNTEAFF.

This clone was seen more than once but under ten times. The chain uses TRBV2 and TRBJ1-2, with TRBD1 as a possible D gene (5 bases). The germline gives CDR1 SNHLY, CDR2 FYNNEI. This CDR3 has 15 amino acids. Trimming cost V 6 bases and J 2 bases, with 16 bases left between them. This CDR3 is CASSPHRGINYGYTF. For the CDR3, the DNA is TGTGCCAGCAGCCCCCATCGGGGGATCAACTATGGCTACACCTTC.

This clone appeared once. The chain links TRBV11-2 to TRBJ2-3; 12 bases are shared with TRBD2. This CDR3 has 17 amino acids. Trimming took 1 base from V and 6 from J; bases not matched to a gene: 8. Germline values: CDR1 SGHAT, CDR2 FQNNGV. The CDR3 is CASSLAGRLAGVDTQYF. CDR3 in DNA: TGTGCCAGCAGCTTAGCGGGTAGACTAGCGGGAGTGGATACGCAGTATTTT.

This clone was seen only a few times. The J gene is TRBJ2-7, the V gene TRBV12-2; the table's D call TRBD2 went unverified against the DNA. TRBV12-2 is annotated as a pseudogene. The CDR3 has 16 residues. Written as DNA, the CDR3 is TGTGCAAGTCGCTTAGTGGTATGCGGGAGTTGGTACGAGCAGTACTTC. Translation gives CASRLVVCGSWYEQYF.

The chain combines TRBV4-3 with TRBJ1-4; no clear D gene. Germline V CDR1 and CDR2: LGHNA, YSLEER. V was pared by 3 bases and J by 2 bases, with 10 bases between. The CDR3 extends over 15 amino acids. CDR3 in amino acids: CASSQGRMTNEKLFF. CDR3 DNA sequence: TGCGCCAGCAGCCAGGGGAGGATGACTAATGAAAAACTGTTTTTT.

This clone was seen only once. The chain joins TRBV5-1 to TRBJ2-7; 10 bases fit TRBD1. The J segment lost 6 bases and the V segment lost 4 bases, leaving 10 bases of the junction unmatched. This CDR3 is 15 amino acids long. Germline V gene lookup returns CDR1 SGHRS and CDR2 YFSETQ. The CDR3 nucleotides are TGCGCCAGCAGCCCCTCCGGGACAGGGGTCTTCGAGCAGTACTTC. This codes for CASSPSGTGVFEQYF. Full variable domain (rest looked up from reference TRBV5-1 and TRBJ2-7): KAGVTQTPRYLIKTRGQQVTLSCSPISGHRSVSWYQQTPGQGLQFLFEYFSETQRNKGNFPGRFSGRQFSNSRSEMNVSTLELGDSALYLCASSPSGTGVFEQYFGPGTRLTVT.

The V and J genes are TRBV29-1 and TRBJ1-2; a weak D match, TRBD1 (6 bases). This CDR3 has 13 amino acids. The germline V and J ends were trimmed by 5 bases and 0 bases, with 10 bases remaining between them. Germline lookup yields CDR1 SQVTM and CDR2 ANQGSEA. CDR3: CSVQDSSNYGYTF. CDR3 coding DNA: TGCAGCGTTCAGGACAGCTCTAACTATGGCTACACCTTC.